This T cell receptor beta chain comes out of a study of T cell changes during pregnancy in multiple sclerosis. Germline V lookup: CDR1 SGHTA, CDR2 FQGNSA. V was clipped by 4 bases and J by 11 bases; unmatched bases: 13. This CDR3 has 14 residues. TCRdb's copy holds only in-frame clones and misses some; the assay was immunoSEQ multiplex PCR. The sample yields 91,000 or so clones, over 80% seen once. Sequenced here: peripheral blood, sampled after pregnancy. The source of this sequence is a female donor with multiple sclerosis, enrolled in a pregnancy study. The chain has TRBV7-2 and TRBJ1-1; TRBD1 agrees at 7 bases. CDR3 nucleotides: TGTGCCAGCAGCTCCCGGGGCAGGGGGGTGAATGCTTTCTTT. It is translated as CASSSRGRGVNAFF.